The TCR beta chain described here comes from a study of T cells in Graves' hyperthyroidism and ophthalmopathy (dated 2019 in TCRdb). For the wider study: Peripheral blood samples were taken at initial diagnosis, before any treatment was given. Following sampling, methimazole starting at 30 mg daily was given to hyperthyroidism patients, and high-dose intravenous methylprednisolone was given to ophthalmopathy patients. Prospective prediction of ophthalmopathy was tested in an independent validation cohort of 18 to 20 hyperthyroidism patients and 15 to 17 patients who later progressed to ophthalmopathy. The approximately 100 discovery patients were randomly split 7:3 into training and test sets. In addition, the study compared T-cell repertoires in thyroid tissue and in blood from five or six Graves' hyperthyroidism patients. A discovery cohort of roughly 100 patients, approximately 44 with Graves' ophthalmopathy and 55 to 60 with stable Graves' hyperthyroidism, was used to find distinguishing TCR V-J signatures. The paper reports TCR Vbeta CDR3 sequencing of 130 to 150 peripheral blood samples: some 44 ophthalmopathy, roughly 74 hyperthyroidism and approximately 17 progressor patients.

This clonotype has more than one count but fewer than ten. The clone's antigen remains unknown. No much larger clone exists at a distance of one base, and base qualities are not known. The TCR beta CDR3 regions were amplified from RNA transcripts. A first-round RT-PCR of the TCR CDR3 used the HTBI primer set with the Qiagen OneStep RT-PCR kit. The libraries were constructed in a second round of multiplex PCR and then size-selected and purified. Paired-end sequencing of the libraries was performed with 100 bp reads on an Illumina HiSeq2000. The authors' pipeline ran thus. SOAPnuke was used to process the raw data, removing reads that contained adapters or uncalled bases, had a mean Phred below 15, or lacked an exact match to the constant primer or identifier. COPE v1.2.5 was used to merge high-quality paired reads, and clonotypes were defined as unique nucleotide sequences. MiTCR v1.1 was used to align clonotypes to the IMGT TRBV, TRBD and TRBJ reference segments. The analysis included only V-J combinations with a frequency above 0.0001, which together covered 99.2% of the repertoires. A TCS score was defined as the ratio of F50 (clonal expansion) to E x V (chaos), with BLOSUM62-based TCRdist applied between CDR3 peptides within each V-J. Welch's t-statistics and random forest reduced around 510 V-J features to about 12, which were used in a naive Bayes classifier (R e1071). TCRdb trimmed public reads at Q25 via fastp, called clones via MiXCR and kept in-frame beta chains. Rows are combined by CDR3 protein, so each entry shows the most common genes and DNA. For this entry, the V and J calls and clone size follow TCRdb and not the study's own pipeline. The sample table holds around 500,000 distinct CDR3 sequences, of which roughly 15% were seen once. The ten largest clones take up about 15% of the sample.

A patient counted as having stable Graves' hyperthyroidism if no progression to ophthalmopathy occurred over 18 months of follow-up. Hyperthyroidism patients were aged 18 to 65 years and newly diagnosed, with disease duration of less than 2 months. Any patient with an uncontrolled infection, another autoimmune disease, pregnancy or lactation was excluded. Clinical symptoms, serum thyroxine and TRAb, thyroid ultrasound, and orbital computed tomography formed the basis for the diagnoses. PBMCs were isolated from about 10 ml of fresh peripheral blood by Ficoll-Paque density gradient centrifugation. Total RNA was extracted with Trizol reagent, and quality was checked on an Agilent 2100 Bioanalyzer. Paper-wide results and their limitations: In validation, progression to ophthalmopathy was predicted by the model with 65% to 71% sensitivity and 72% to 80% specificity, a median of roughly 6 months before onset. Most expanded thyroid clonotypes (frequency above 0.001) were also found in blood, which suggests that blood repertoires may mirror thyroid immune responses. A 13 V-J signature model separated ophthalmopathy from stable hyperthyroidism, with over 85% sensitivity and roughly 82% specificity in cross-validation and 80%/75% in testing. Sample size was not statistically predetermined, and blinding of investigators to group allocation was not performed.

Ends trimmed: V by 10 bases, J by 5 bases; bases unmatched to a gene: 8. The germline V gene (reference sequence) yields MNHEY for CDR1 and SMNVEV for CDR2. The CDR3 contains 13 residues, cysteine and phenylalanine counted. The retained sequence is limited to the CDR3, 39 bases, with the frame set at the first base. The TCR originated in a woman aged 40-49 years with Graves' hyperthyroidism. Sequenced input: blood. The rearrangement joined TRBV27 to TRBJ2-7, with TRBD1 identical over 10 junction bases. The DNA sequence is as follows: TGTGCCACCGGCTGGGACAGGGGTCACGAGCAGTACTTC. Its coded protein is CATGWDRGHEQYF.